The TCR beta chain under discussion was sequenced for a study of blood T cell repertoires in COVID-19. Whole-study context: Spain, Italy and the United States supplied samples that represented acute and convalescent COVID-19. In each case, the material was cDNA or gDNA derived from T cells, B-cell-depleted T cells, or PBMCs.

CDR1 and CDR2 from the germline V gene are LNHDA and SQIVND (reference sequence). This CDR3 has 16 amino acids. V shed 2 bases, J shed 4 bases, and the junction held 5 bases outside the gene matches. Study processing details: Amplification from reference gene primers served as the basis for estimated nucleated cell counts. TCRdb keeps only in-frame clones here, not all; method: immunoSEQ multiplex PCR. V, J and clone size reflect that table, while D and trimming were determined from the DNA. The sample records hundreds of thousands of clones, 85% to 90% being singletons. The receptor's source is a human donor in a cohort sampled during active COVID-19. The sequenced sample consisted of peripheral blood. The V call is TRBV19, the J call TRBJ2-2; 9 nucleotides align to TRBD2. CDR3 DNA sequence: TGTGCCAGTAGTATAAGAGCGGGAGGAATCACCGGGGAGCTGTTTTTT. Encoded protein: CASSIRAGGITGELFF.